This passage covers 18 T cell receptor beta chains from one sample sequenced in a study of beta chain features in type 1 diabetes. Whole-study results and caveats: Type 1 diabetes patients showed a moderate but significant shortening of TCRB CDR3s in all four CD4+ subsets.

cDNA synthesis used the whole RNA isolate, giving expressed TCRB sequences. Measured with immunoSEQ multiplex PCR; TCRdb has only the in-frame clones, and not every one. In the table there are roughly 150,000 clones, 6.5% to 9.5% of which are singletons. Their antigens are not known. The sequencing sample was made of central memory CD4+ T cells from blood. The receptor set was obtained from a woman between 40 and 55 years old with type 1 diabetes.

The table lists this clone with a few counts. The rearrangement joins TRBV4-3 to TRBJ2-5; D is perhaps TRBD1 (6 bases). Trimming left V 1 base short and J 1 base short, with 13 bases between. The germline V gene encodes CDR1 LGHNA and CDR2 YSLEER. CDR3 size: 16 residues. CDR3 amino acids: CASSQVGGIGQETQYF. The CDR3 coding sequence is TGCGCCAGCAGCCAAGTAGGGGGTATCGGCCAAGAGACCCAGTACTTC.

The rearrangement links TRBV7-3 to TRBJ2-5, with TRBD2 identical over 9 bases. CDR1 is SGHTA, CDR2 FQGTGA, per germline. The CDR3 contains 15 residues. The V segment lost 5 bases and the J segment 1 base; nucleotides outside the gene matches: 5. Here the CDR3 reads CASSQLAGRQETQYF. The CDR3 region has the DNA TGTGCCAGCAGCCAGCTAGCGGGGCGCCAAGAGACCCAGTACTTC.

This clone was observed a handful of times. The chain couples TRBV6-5 to TRBJ1-2, with 9 bases lining up with TRBD1. V lost 4 bases, J lost 8 bases, and 5 bases stayed unmatched. The CDR3 loop spans 13 amino acids. The germline V gene encodes CDR1 MNHEY and CDR2 SVGAGI. The CDR3 nucleotides read TGTGCCAGCAGTTTCGGGACAGGGAACGGCTACACCTTC. This sequence encodes CASSFGTGNGYTF.

This sequence joins TRBV6-5 and TRBJ1-1; D is uncertain. In germline, CDR1 is MNHEY, CDR2 SVGAGI. V was cut by 2 bases and J by 2 bases, with 9 bases left in between. The CDR3 spans 14 residues. CDR3 protein: CASSYGSLNTEAFF. In nucleotides, the CDR3 is TGTGCCAGCAGTTACGGTAGCCTAAACACTGAAGCTTTCTTT.

The rearrangement joins TRBV7-2 to TRBJ2-7, with 7 bases fitting TRBD1. Trimming cost V 4 bases and J 2 bases; bases outside gene matches: 2. In germline, CDR1 is SGHTA, CDR2 FQGNSA. This CDR3 contains 13 residues. The CDR3 loop reads CASSWTGPYEQYF. The CDR3 nucleotides are TGTGCCAGCAGCTGGACAGGACCCTACGAGCAGTACTTC.

This clone was seen a few times. The chain has TRBV2 and TRBJ2-1; 14 bases are a match to TRBD2. The J segment lost 10 bases and the V segment lost 3 bases, leaving 8 bases of the junction unmatched. The CDR3 extends over 16 amino acids. Germline V lookup: CDR1 SNHLY, CDR2 FYNNEI. The CDR3 loop is CASSELPGLAGGEQFF. CDR3 bases: TGTGCCAGCAGTGAGCTCCCAGGACTAGCGGGAGGAGAGCAGTTCTTC.

The J gene is TRBJ2-7, the V gene TRBV10-3, with 12 bases that match TRBD2. V shed 2 bases, J shed 7 bases, and the junction held 6 bases outside the gene matches. The CDR3 has 15 amino acids. Germline V gene sequence: CDR1 ENHRY, CDR2 SYGVKD. The CDR3, as DNA: TGTGCCATCAGTGAGCCGACTAGCGGGAGCCGGGAGCAGTACTTC. Amino acids: CAISEPTSGSREQYF.

This clone was seen a few times. V usage is TRBV27 and J usage is TRBJ2-7, with 8 bases that match TRBD1. Germline loops: CDR1 MNHEY, CDR2 SMNVEV (reference sequence). V gave up 2 bases and J gave up 4 bases; unmatched junction bases: 10. This CDR3 spans 16 amino acids. The CDR3 loop reads CASSLEGGRGPYEQYF. CDR3 nucleotides: TGTGCCAGCAGTTTAGAAGGGGGCAGGGGGCCGTACGAGCAGTACTTC.

The V gene is TRBV10-3, the J gene TRBJ2-1; 7 bases are shared with TRBD2. Germline V CDR1 and CDR2: ENHRY, SYGVKD. The CDR3 is 17 residues long. Trimming took 3 bases from V and 12 from J; bases not matched to a gene: 20. The CDR3 DNA follows: TGTGCCATCAGTGACGCTTTCGGGGGGACTACCCCCCGGGGGCAGTTCTTC. Protein product: CAISDAFGGTTPRGQFF.

The table lists this clone with a few counts. J is TRBJ1-2 and V is TRBV6-6, with D possibly being TRBD1 (5 bases). Between the trimmed V and J ends, which lost 4 bases and 3 bases, there was a span of 15 bases. Germline loops: CDR1 MNHNY, CDR2 SVGAGI (reference sequence). The CDR3 runs to 15 residues. In nucleotides, the CDR3 is TGTGCCAGCAGTTCCGAACAGGCTCTGTACTATGGCTACACCTTC. It translates to CASSSEQALYYGYTF.

The chain uses TRBV11-3 and TRBJ2-3; 9 nucleotides align to TRBD1. Per the germline V gene, CDR1 is SGHNT and CDR2 is YENEEA. The CDR3 totals 15 residues. J gave up 1 base and V 3 bases, and 2 bases lay outside the gene matches. In DNA, the CDR3 is TGTGCCAGCAGCTTGAGGACAGGGGGCACAGATACGCAGTATTTT. Translating gives CASSLRTGGTDTQYF.

V and J are TRBV5-5 and TRBJ1-6, with TRBD1 as a possible D gene (6 bases). Germline V gene sequence: CDR1 SGHKS, CDR2 YYEKEE (reference sequence). CDR3 length: 14 amino acids. V was cut by 0 bases and J by 9 bases, with 10 bases left in between. In nucleotides, the CDR3 is TGTGCCAGCAGCTTGGAAGGGGGGGGTTCACCCCTCCACTTT. Its protein product is CASSLEGGGSPLHF.

The chain is built from TRBV5-4 and TRBJ1-2, with 11 positions matching TRBD1. CDR3 length equals 16 residues. With 4 bases clipped from V and 6 bases from J, the junction kept 11 bases outside the gene matches. The germline V gene encodes CDR1 SGHNT and CDR2 YYREEE (reference sequence). The CDR3 region is CASSRGTGGPVDGYTF. The CDR3 DNA is TGTGCCAGCAGCCGAGGGACAGGGGGACCGGTGGATGGCTACACCTTC. The entire variable domain, with the rest obtained from reference TRBV5-4 and TRBJ1-2, is as follows: ETGVTQSPTHLIKTRGQQVTLRCSSQSGHNTVSWYQQALGQGPQFIFQYYREEENGRGNFPPRFSGLQFPNYSSELNVNALELDDSALYLCASSRGTGGPVDGYTFGSGTRLTVV.

The rearrangement joins TRBV6-1 to TRBJ1-5; D perhaps matches TRBD1 (6 bases). The V end lost 11 bases, the J end lost 2 bases, and 19 bases lay between the germline ends. Germline V gene lookup returns CDR1 MNHNS and CDR2 SASEGT. The CDR3 runs to 15 residues. CDR3 in DNA: TGTGCCGCGCAACGGGACAATAGAGGCAATCAGCCCCAGCATTTT. Its translation: CAAQRDNRGNQPQHF.

By frequency in the sample, this clone is medium-sized. This chain connects TRBV28 to TRBJ1-5; weak D call: TRBD1 (5 bases). The germline V gene encodes CDR1 MDHEN and CDR2 SYDVKM. CDR3 length: 17 amino acids. V was trimmed by 5 bases and J by 1 base, leaving 18 bases between them. Written as DNA, the CDR3 is TGTGCCAGCAGTCCTCCACCGACAGTTAGGAGCAATCAGCCCCAGCATTTT. Its protein product is CASSPPPTVRSNQPQHF.

This clone was seen a handful of times. Here the CDR3 reads CASSLQGGYEQYF. The CDR3 nucleotides read TGTGCCAGCAGCTTACAGGGTGGATACGAGCAGTACTTC. V and J are TRBV5-4 and TRBJ2-7; D is possibly TRBD1 (6 bases). V was pared by 2 bases and J by 4 bases, with 10 bases between. Per the germline V gene, CDR1 is SGHNT and CDR2 is YYREEE (reference sequence). This CDR3 has 13 amino acids.

V is TRBV5-4 and J is TRBJ1-4; possible D gene TRBD1, 6 bases. V shed 4 bases and J shed 0 bases, with 10 bases lying between them. There are 15 residues in the CDR3. CDR1 is SGHNT, CDR2 YYREEE, per germline (reference sequence). The CDR3 spells CASSPRQATNEKLFF. DNA for the CDR3: TGTGCCAGCAGCCCGCGACAGGCAACTAATGAAAAACTGTTTTTT.

This clone was seen a few times. The J gene is TRBJ2-1, the V gene TRBV14; D possibly corresponds to TRBD2 (5 bases). The ends were cut back, 3 bases at V and 2 bases at J, with 5 bases in the middle. This CDR3 contains 13 residues. CDR1 SGHDN and CDR2 FVKESK come from the germline V gene. The CDR3 sequence is CASSHGTYNEQFF. The CDR3 region has the DNA TGTGCCAGCAGCCACGGGACCTACAATGAGCAGTTCTTC.